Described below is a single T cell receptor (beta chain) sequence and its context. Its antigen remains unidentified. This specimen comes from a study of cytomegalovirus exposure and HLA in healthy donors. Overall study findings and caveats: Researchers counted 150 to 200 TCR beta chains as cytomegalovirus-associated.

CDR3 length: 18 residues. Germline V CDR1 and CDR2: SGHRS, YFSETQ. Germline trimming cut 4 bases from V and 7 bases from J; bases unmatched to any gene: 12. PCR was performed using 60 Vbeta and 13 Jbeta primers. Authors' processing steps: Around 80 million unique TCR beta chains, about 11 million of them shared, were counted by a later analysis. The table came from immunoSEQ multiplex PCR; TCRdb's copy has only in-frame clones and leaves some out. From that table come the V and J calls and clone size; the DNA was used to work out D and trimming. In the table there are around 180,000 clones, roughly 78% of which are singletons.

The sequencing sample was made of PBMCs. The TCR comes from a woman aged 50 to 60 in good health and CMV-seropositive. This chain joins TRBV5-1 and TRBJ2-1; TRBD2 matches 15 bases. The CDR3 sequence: CASSLRTSGGAIGNEQFF. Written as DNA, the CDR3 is TGCGCCAGCAGCCTAAGGACTAGCGGGGGGGCGATAGGAAATGAGCAGTTCTTC. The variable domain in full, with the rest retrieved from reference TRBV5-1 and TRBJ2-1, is KAGVTQTPRYLIKTRGQQVTLSCSPISGHRSVSWYQQTPGQGLQFLFEYFSETQRNKGNFPGRFSGRQFSNSRSEMNVSTLELGDSALYLCASSLRTSGGAIGNEQFFGPGTRLTVL.